The 17 T cell receptor beta chains below were found in one sample sequenced in a study of PD-1 blockade in classical Hodgkin lymphoma. Measured with immunoSEQ multiplex PCR; TCRdb has only the in-frame clones, and not every one. The sample contains roughly 17,000 clones, around four fifths of which appear only once. Described time point: cycle 4 day 1 (C4D1), after less than seven weeks of nivolumab. Every patient relapsed after autologous stem cell transplantation, and brentuximab vedotin exposure varied. This material consisted of peripheral blood mononuclear cells (PBMCs), taken before the fourth cycle of nivolumab. Receptor source: a human donor with classical Hodgkin lymphoma.

V is TRBV5-4 and J is TRBJ1-1; TRBD1 aligns across 7 bases. Germline CDR1 reads SGHNT; CDR2 reads YYREEE (reference sequence). CDR3 length equals 14 residues. Trimming took 0 bases from V and 4 from J; bases not matched to a gene: 3. CDR3 coding DNA: TGTGCCAGCAGCTTGGGACAGGGAAGCACTGAAGCTTTCTTT. This gives the protein CASSLGQGSTEAFF.

The V call is TRBV10-3, the J call TRBJ2-1; either TRBD1 or TRBD2 may supply D (5 bases each). The V end lost 4 bases, the J end lost 6 bases, and 40 bases lay between the germline ends. Germline lookup yields CDR1 ENHRY and CDR2 SYGVKD. This CDR3 has 23 residues. For the CDR3, the DNA is TGTGCCATCAGTGGTACGTTAAGACATGGAGCGATGGGAGCAGGGTGGTCTATCAATGAGCAGTTCTTC. Translated: CAISGTLRHGAMGAGWSINEQFF.

The V call is TRBV6-5, the J call TRBJ1-2; TRBD1 might be the D (5 bases). Germline V lookup: CDR1 MNHEY, CDR2 SVGAGI. V lost 2 bases, J lost 3 bases, and 10 bases lay in between. The CDR3 length is 14 residues. The CDR3 DNA is TGTGCCAGCAGTTACACCCCGGGGGACTATGGCTACACCTTC. This gives the protein CASSYTPGDYGYTF.

This clone has just one count. This chain links TRBV18 with TRBJ2-7; D is possibly TRBD2 (6 bases). The V end lost 6 bases, the J end lost 6 bases, and 36 bases lay between the germline ends. There are 20 residues in the CDR3. Germline assignment: CDR1 KGHSH and CDR2 LQKENI. The chain's CDR3 is CASSIRVRGGSPIEIREQYF. The CDR3 region has the DNA TGTGCCAGCTCGATCCGCGTGCGGGGCGGTTCTCCTATCGAAATACGCGAGCAGTACTTC. The variable domain in full, with the rest retrieved from reference TRBV18 and TRBJ2-7, is NAGVMQNPRHLVRRRGQEARLRCSPMKGHSHVYWYRQLPEEGLKFMVYLQKENIIDESGMPKERFSAEFPKEGPSILRIQQVVRGDSAAYFCASSIRVRGGSPIEIREQYFGPGTRLTVT.

The gene calls are TRBV5-1 and TRBJ2-5; D unclear. There are 13 residues in the CDR3. Trimming left V 1 base short and J 1 base short, with 5 bases between. The germline CDR1 and CDR2 sequences are SGHRS and YFSETQ. CDR3 sequence: CASSLPSQETQYF. Here the CDR3 DNA reads TGCGCCAGCAGCTTGCCCTCCCAAGAGACCCAGTACTTC.

This chain connects TRBV29-1 to TRBJ2-5, with 12 bases lining up with TRBD1. V lost 4 bases to trimming and J lost 4 bases; unmatched junction nucleotides: 4. Germline V gene data show CDR1 as SQVTM and CDR2 as ANQGSEA. The CDR3 has 14 amino acids. The CDR3 bases are TGCAGCGTTGGGGACAGGGGGCAGGTAGAGACCCAGTACTTC. The encoded protein is CSVGDRGQVETQYF.

The chain carries TRBV11-2 and TRBJ1-3; D gene ambiguous. This CDR3 has 14 residues. The ends were cut back, 5 bases at V and 0 bases at J, with 8 bases in the middle. Germline loops: CDR1 SGHAT, CDR2 FQNNGV. CDR3 nucleotides: TGTGCCAGCAGCCTAAGGAGCTCTGGAAACACCATATATTTT. Translating gives CASSLRSSGNTIYF.

The V and J genes are TRBV6-1 and TRBJ1-1, with 8 bases that match TRBD1. Germline V CDR1 and CDR2: MNHNS, SASEGT. The CDR3 extends over 11 amino acids. The trim removed 10 bases at V and 8 bases at J, leaving 6 bases unmatched. CDR3 residues: CANLTGAEAFF. CDR3 nucleotides: TGTGCCAACTTGACAGGGGCCGAAGCTTTCTTT.

This chain connects TRBV4-3 to TRBJ2-7, with D uncertain. Germline loops: CDR1 LGHNA, CDR2 YSLEER. V dropped 0 bases and J dropped 7 bases, with 13 bases sitting between them. CDR3 length equals 14 residues. CDR3 in amino acids: CASSQDARVGEQYF. For the CDR3, the DNA is TGCGCCAGCAGCCAAGATGCTAGGGTCGGGGAGCAGTACTTC.

The chain employs TRBV7-8 and TRBJ2-3, with D perhaps TRBD2 (5 bases). The CDR3 sequence is 15 residues long. V dropped 8 bases and J dropped 3 bases, with 18 bases sitting between them. The germline gives CDR1 SGHVS, CDR2 FQNEAQ. The CDR3 spells CASPPRIGETDTQYF. The CDR3 nucleotides are TGTGCCAGCCCCCCACGGATCGGGGAAACAGATACGCAGTATTTT.

V usage is TRBV15 and J usage is TRBJ2-5; D gene unclear. The germline CDR1 and CDR2 sequences are LNHNV and YYDKDF (reference sequence). The CDR3 is 12 residues long. The V end lost 3 bases, the J end lost 5 bases, and 7 bases lay between the germline ends. CDR3 loop: CATSRIGETQYF. The CDR3 region has the DNA TGTGCCACCAGCAGGATTGGGGAGACCCAGTACTTC.

This chain links TRBV5-1 with TRBJ2-2, with a tentative D call TRBD2 (7 bases). Germline loops: CDR1 SGHRS, CDR2 YFSETQ. Trimming shortened V by 7 bases and J by 0 bases, and 19 bases separated the two germline ends. The CDR3 runs to 17 residues. The CDR3 bases are TGCGCCAGCGCCCTGGGAGGGGGGAACGCGAACACCGGGGAGCTGTTTTTT. Protein product: CASALGGGNANTGELFF.

On this clone itself: This same CDR3 is encoded by further DNA sequences in the sample. The chain is built from TRBV5-1 and TRBJ1-1; D ambiguous. V gave up 4 bases and J gave up 2 bases, with 3 bases separating them. The CDR3 has 11 amino acids. Germline V gene lookup returns CDR1 SGHRS and CDR2 YFSETQ. CDR3 region: CASSQNTEAFF. The CDR3, as DNA: TGCGCCAGCAGCCAAAACACTGAAGCTTTCTTT.

The rearrangement uses TRBV7-3 and TRBJ2-3; D perhaps matches TRBD1 (6 bases). The CDR3 spans 15 residues. Trimming left V 5 bases short and J 3 bases short, with 15 bases between. CDR1 SGHTA and CDR2 FQGTGA come from the germline V gene. CDR3 DNA sequence: TGTGCCAGCAGCCTCGGCGAGGGGGTGACAGATACGCAGTATTTT. It specifies CASSLGEGVTDTQYF.

In its sample, this clone was seen a few times. This rearrangement joins TRBV5-1 to TRBJ2-5; D gene uncertain. The V end lost 0 bases, the J end lost 2 bases, and 8 bases lay between the germline ends. The CDR3 spans 14 residues. The germline CDR1 and CDR2 sequences are SGHRS and YFSETQ. The CDR3 DNA sequence: TGCGCCAGCAGCTTGGCGGTCCGACAAGAGACCCAGTACTTC. It yields the protein CASSLAVRQETQYF.

The chain employs TRBV6-6 and TRBJ2-4; tentatively, D is TRBD2 (5 bases). The germline V gene encodes CDR1 MNHNY and CDR2 SVGAGI (reference sequence). CDR3 size: 13 residues. V lost 4 bases and J lost 7, with 11 bases in between. CDR3: CASSSRGTNIQYF. In DNA, the CDR3 is TGTGCCAGCAGTTCACGGGGAACGAACATTCAGTACTTC.

This chain connects TRBV6-6 to TRBJ2-7; the match to TRBD1 covers 8 bases. In germline, CDR1 is MNHNY, CDR2 SVGAGI (reference sequence). CDR3 length: 13 amino acids. V was pared by 5 bases and J by 3 bases, with 3 bases of the junction left unmatched. The CDR3 bases are TGTGCCAGCAGTCAAACAGGGGGCTACGAGCAGTACTTC. Its protein product is CASSQTGGYEQYF.